This T cell receptor beta chain is from a study of response to subunit inactivated influenza vaccine. General study points: It was suggested by the authors that few new T cells are recruited by each seasonal influenza vaccination.

Each CDR3 protein is one row after TCRdb ran MiXCR on the RT-PCR reads. This sample has 800,000 to 1,000,000 distinct CDR3 sequences, with around 21% found just once. This CDR3 contains 11 residues. With 9 bases removed from V and 5 bases from J, the gap between germline ends came to 10 bases. A note on this clonotype: The antigen is undetermined.

The receptor's source is a man aged 50 to 60 who received an inactivated influenza vaccine. The sequences come from PBMCs from blood, collected roughly 5 days after vaccination. The chain has TRBV12-3 or TRBV12-4 and TRBJ1-2; D gene ambiguous. The CDR3 loop is CASRSGYGYTF. The CDR3 region has the DNA TGTGCCAGTCGGTCGGGGTATGGCTACACCTTC.